Listed below are T cell receptor beta chains from one sample, sequenced in a study of blood T cell repertoires in COVID-19. Repertoires were generated with immunoSEQ multiplex PCR, while TCRdb's copy carries only in-frame clones and drops some. The sample carries about 150,000 clones, approximately 80% recorded once. The specimen was peripheral blood. The receptors were sampled from an older woman with acute or convalescent COVID-19. CDR3s include the opening cysteine and the closing phenylalanine or tryptophan. A D gene is named only where the DNA matches it firmly. Part of the rows lack a size; the others show once, few, many or a class for expanded clones.

TRBD1	-	TRBJ2-7	TRBV2	CASTGQGAPYNF
-	-	TRBJ1-4	TRBV5-1	CASSLKSGTNEKLFF
-	-	TRBJ2-2	TRBV6-5	CASSYRGTNTGELFF
TRBD1	few	TRBJ1-2	TRBV30	CAWNGWGRQGENYGYTF
-	-	TRBJ1-2	TRBV7-8	CASSLDPGYYGYTF
-	-	TRBJ1-2	TRBV6-2/TRBV6-3	CASSYAPEVTAISYGYTF
TRBD1	-	TRBJ2-7	TRBV6-5	CASSSRGTGRNEQYF
-	few	TRBJ2-3	TRBV29-1	CSVNGLVSTDTQYF
TRBD1	few	TRBJ1-4	TRBV6-4	CASSDPPKDRAGGKLFF
-	-	TRBJ2-2	TRBV25-1	CASSDDRQYNTGELFF
-	-	TRBJ1-5	TRBV18	CASSPQAHSNQPQHF
TRBD1	-	TRBJ1-6	TRBV2	CASSAGTAASPLHF
-	-	TRBJ1-3	TRBV11-2	CASSVQGYAGNTIYF
TRBD2	-	TRBJ2-3	TRBV29-1	CSVARSSGGRTDTQYF
TRBD2	-	TRBJ2-2	TRBV19	CASLELGGVTGELFF
-	-	TRBJ1-2	TRBV5-1	CASSLGDMRYGYTF